This T cell receptor (beta chain) came from a study of T cell repertoires in cytomegalovirus infection. Broader study findings: HLA-C-restricted CMV clonotypes gave the most frequent clonotype in two of eight donors.

The V gene end was trimmed by 4 bases and the J gene end by 3 bases; junction bases not matched to a gene: 10. The CDR3 is made up of 16 amino acids. Germline V CDR1 and CDR2: SGHNT, YYREEE (reference sequence). From the reads, TCRdb called clonotypes with MiXCR, one entry per CDR3 protein. The table includes around 440,000 distinct CDR3 sequences, around 11% detected once. This clonotype was seen only once. Antigen specificity is unknown. Sequencing was done on a sample of PBMCs. The sequence derives from a human donor in good health (CMV status not recorded). Some clones in this sample may be carry-over from other donors' samples. The rearrangement uses TRBV5-4 and TRBJ2-1; 7 nucleotides line up with TRBD1. CDR3 sequence: CASSPFGTEFYNEQFF. The DNA for the CDR3 is TGTGCCAGCAGCCCATTCGGGACAGAATTCTACAATGAGCAGTTCTTC.